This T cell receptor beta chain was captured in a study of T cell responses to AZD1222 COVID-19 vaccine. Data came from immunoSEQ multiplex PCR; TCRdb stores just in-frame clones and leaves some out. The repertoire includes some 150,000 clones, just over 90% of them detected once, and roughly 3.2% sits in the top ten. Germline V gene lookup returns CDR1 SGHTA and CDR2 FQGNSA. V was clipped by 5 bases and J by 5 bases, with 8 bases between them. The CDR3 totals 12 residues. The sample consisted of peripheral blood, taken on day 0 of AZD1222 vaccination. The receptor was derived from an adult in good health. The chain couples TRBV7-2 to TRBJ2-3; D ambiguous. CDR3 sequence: CASSLGVDTQYF. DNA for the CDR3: TGTGCCAGCAGCCTGGGCGTAGATACGCAGTATTTT. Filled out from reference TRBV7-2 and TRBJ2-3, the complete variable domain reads GAGVSQSPSNKVTEKGKDVELRCDPISGHTALYWYRQSLGQGLEFLIYFQGNSAPDKSGLPSDRFSAERTGGSVSTLTIQRTQQEDSAVYLCASSLGVDTQYFGPGTRLTVL.